Listed here is a single T cell receptor (beta chain). The antigen is undetermined. Survey level was the resolution at which the v3.0 immunoSEQ assay ran. Using immunoSEQ multiplex PCR, the repertoire was profiled, and TCRdb retains in-frame clones only, with some absent. The data contain over 20,000 clones, around 87% of them singletons. This sample was taken from a study of long-term antiretroviral therapy in people with HIV. Study-level findings and limits: Gathering of blood took place between about 2004 and 2017, possibly under older ART regimens.

The V end was cut by 0 bases, the J end by 5 bases, with 8 bases between. Germline CDR1 SGHRS, CDR2 YFSETQ. The CDR3 is 13 residues long. The J gene is TRBJ2-5, the V gene TRBV5-1; maybe TRBD1 (5 bases). This sequence was found in a woman aged 45-65 years with HIV. The sample consisted of unsorted PBMCs, taken 2.6 years after starting antiretroviral therapy. The CDR3 here is CASSLDRPETQYF. The CDR3 bases are TGCGCCAGCAGCTTGGACAGGCCTGAGACCCAGTACTTC.